These 4 T cell receptor beta chains came from one sample sequenced in a study of CD8 T cells in Susac syndrome. When the RNA was reverse transcribed, random hexamers were used with an input of about 0.5 to 1 ug. One entry per CDR3 protein results from TCRdb running MiXCR on the immunoSEQ multiplex PCR reads. This table holds 110,000 or so distinct CDR3 sequences, 85% to 95% found once. The sequenced sample consisted of CD4+ T cells from PBMCs. All receptors derive from a human donor with multiple sclerosis.

The genes are TRBV4-2 and TRBJ1-5; D gene ambiguous. Trimming cost V 0 bases and J 7 bases, with 13 bases left between them. CDR3 length: 15 amino acids. Germline V lookup: CDR1 LGHNA, CDR2 YNFKEQ. CDR3 region: CASSQDRVGGQPQHF. For the CDR3, the DNA is TGTGCCAGCAGCCAAGATCGGGTGGGTGGGCAGCCCCAGCATTTT.

V is TRBV30 and J is TRBJ2-2; maybe TRBD2 (6 bases). Looked up from germline, CDR1 is GTSNPN and CDR2 is SVGIG (reference sequence). V was shortened by 4 bases and J by 2 bases, with 11 bases between the two germline ends. The CDR3 contains 14 residues. In nucleotides, the CDR3 is TGTGCCTGGATGGGGAGGACCAACACCGGGGAGCTGTTTTTT. Residues: CAWMGRTNTGELFF. The whole variable domain, filled in from reference TRBV30 and TRBJ2-2, reads SQTIHQWPATLVQPVGSPLSLECTVEGTSNPNLYWYRQAAGRGLQLLFYSVGIGQISSEVPQNLSASRPQDRQFILSSKKLLLSDSGFYLCAWMGRTNTGELFFGEGSRLTVL.

V gene TRBV29-1 combines with J gene TRBJ2-5, with TRBD1 matching 10 bases. V trimming: 8 bases; J trimming: 4 bases; junction bases outside the gene matches: 4. Germline CDR1 is SQVTM and CDR2 is ANQGSEA. CDR3 size: 12 residues. The CDR3 sequence is CSLGTGVETQYF. CDR3 bases: TGCAGCCTTGGGACAGGGGTAGAGACCCAGTACTTC.

The rearrangement joins TRBV5-1 to TRBJ2-1; D unresolved. Germline values: CDR1 SGHRS, CDR2 YFSETQ. CDR3 size: 13 residues. Trimming pared 0 bases from V and 4 bases from J, leaving 5 bases between. DNA of the CDR3: TGCGCCAGCAGCTTGGGTCAGTACAATGAGCAGTTCTTC. This encodes CASSLGQYNEQFF.